The T cell receptor beta chain under discussion was sequenced for a study of T cells in Graves' hyperthyroidism and ophthalmopathy. V gave up 3 bases and J gave up 4 bases, with 13 bases separating them. The CDR3 runs 14 residues. Germline V lookup: CDR1 SGHRS, CDR2 YFSETQ. There are a few counts of this clonotype. Its target is not known. Broader study findings: From stable hyperthyroidism, ophthalmopathy was separated by a 13 V-J model. Most thyroid-expanded clonotypes above 0.001 were also found in blood. Ophthalmopathy was predicted by the model a median of 6.5 months ahead of onset.

Amplification of TCR beta CDR3 regions was performed using RNA transcripts as template. HTBI primers were used for first-round RT-PCR of the TCR CDR3. MiXCR, run by TCRdb on the multiplex PCR reads, gives a single entry per CDR3 protein. The sample carries 800,000 or so distinct CDR3 sequences, roughly 37% recorded once. No ophthalmopathy progression within 18 months constituted stable Graves' hyperthyroidism. The clonotype was recovered from a man aged 18 to 30 with Graves' hyperthyroidism. The chain recombines TRBV5-1 with TRBJ1-1; perhaps TRBD1 as D (6 bases). Sequencing was performed on blood. The DNA of the CDR3 is TGCGCCAGCAGCTGGAAACAGGGAGGCACTGAAGCTTTCTTT. This codes for CASSWKQGGTEAFF. Supplemented by reference TRBV5-1 and TRBJ1-1, the full variable domain reads KAGVTQTPRYLIKTRGQQVTLSCSPISGHRSVSWYQQTPGQGLQFLFEYFSETQRNKGNFPGRFSGRQFSNSRSEMNVSTLELGDSALYLCASSWKQGGTEAFFGQGTRLTVV.